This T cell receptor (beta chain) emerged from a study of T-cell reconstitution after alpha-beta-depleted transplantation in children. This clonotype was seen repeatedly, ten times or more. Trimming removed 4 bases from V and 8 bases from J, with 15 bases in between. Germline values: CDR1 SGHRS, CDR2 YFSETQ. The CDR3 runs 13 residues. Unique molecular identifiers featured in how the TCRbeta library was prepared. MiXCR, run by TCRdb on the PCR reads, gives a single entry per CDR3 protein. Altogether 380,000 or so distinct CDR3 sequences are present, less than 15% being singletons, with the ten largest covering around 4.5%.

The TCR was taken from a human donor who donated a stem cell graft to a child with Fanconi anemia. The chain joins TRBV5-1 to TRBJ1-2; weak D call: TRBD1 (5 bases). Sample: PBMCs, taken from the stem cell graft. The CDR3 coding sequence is TGCGCCAGCAGCATGGACACCCCGGGAGGCTACACCTTC. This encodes CASSMDTPGGYTF.